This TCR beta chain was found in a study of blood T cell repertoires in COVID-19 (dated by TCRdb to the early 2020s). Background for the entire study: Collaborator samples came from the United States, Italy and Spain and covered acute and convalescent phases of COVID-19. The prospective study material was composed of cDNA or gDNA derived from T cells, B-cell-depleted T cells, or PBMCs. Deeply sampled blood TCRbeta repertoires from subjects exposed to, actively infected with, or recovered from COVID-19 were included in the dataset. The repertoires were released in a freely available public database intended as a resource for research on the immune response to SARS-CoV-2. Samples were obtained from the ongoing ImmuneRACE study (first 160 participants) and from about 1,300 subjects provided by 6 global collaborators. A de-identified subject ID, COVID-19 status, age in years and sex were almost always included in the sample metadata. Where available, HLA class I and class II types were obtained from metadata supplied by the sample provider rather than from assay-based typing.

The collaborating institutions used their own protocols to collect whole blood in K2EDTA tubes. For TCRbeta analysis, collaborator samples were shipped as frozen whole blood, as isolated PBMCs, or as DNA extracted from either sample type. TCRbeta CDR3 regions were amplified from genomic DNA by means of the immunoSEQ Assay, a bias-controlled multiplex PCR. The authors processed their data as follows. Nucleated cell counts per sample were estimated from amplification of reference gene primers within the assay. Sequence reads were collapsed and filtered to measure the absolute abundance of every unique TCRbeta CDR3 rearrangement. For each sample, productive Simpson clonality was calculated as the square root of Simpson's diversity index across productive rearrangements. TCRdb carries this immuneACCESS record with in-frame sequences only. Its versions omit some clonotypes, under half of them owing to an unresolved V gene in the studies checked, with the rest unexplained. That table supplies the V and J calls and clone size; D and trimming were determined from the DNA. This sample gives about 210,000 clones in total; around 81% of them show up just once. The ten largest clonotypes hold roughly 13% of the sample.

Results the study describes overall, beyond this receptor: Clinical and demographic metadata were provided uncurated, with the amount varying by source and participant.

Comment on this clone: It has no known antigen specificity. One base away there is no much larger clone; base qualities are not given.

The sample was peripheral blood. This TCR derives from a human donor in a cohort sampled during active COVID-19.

The sequence in DNA is TGCGCCAGCAGCGTGGCGAGGCTCCAAGAGACCCAGTACTTC. Translated, this gives CASSVARLQETQYF. The V and J segments used are TRBV5-1 and TRBJ2-5, with the D gene call left open. The CDR3 numbers 14 residues from cysteine through phenylalanine. The retained sequence is limited to the CDR3, 42 bases, with the frame set at the first base. The junction carries 11 bases between V and J, which are trimmed by 4 bases and 1 base respectively. The germline V gene supplies CDR1 SGHRS and CDR2 YFSETQ. Full variable domain (CDR3 extended with the reference TRBV5-1 and TRBJ2-5 proteins): KAGVTQTPRYLIKTRGQQVTLSCSPISGHRSVSWYQQTPGQGLQFLFEYFSETQRNKGNFPGRFSGRQFSNSRSEMNVSTLELGDSALYLCASSVARLQETQYFGPGTRLLVL.